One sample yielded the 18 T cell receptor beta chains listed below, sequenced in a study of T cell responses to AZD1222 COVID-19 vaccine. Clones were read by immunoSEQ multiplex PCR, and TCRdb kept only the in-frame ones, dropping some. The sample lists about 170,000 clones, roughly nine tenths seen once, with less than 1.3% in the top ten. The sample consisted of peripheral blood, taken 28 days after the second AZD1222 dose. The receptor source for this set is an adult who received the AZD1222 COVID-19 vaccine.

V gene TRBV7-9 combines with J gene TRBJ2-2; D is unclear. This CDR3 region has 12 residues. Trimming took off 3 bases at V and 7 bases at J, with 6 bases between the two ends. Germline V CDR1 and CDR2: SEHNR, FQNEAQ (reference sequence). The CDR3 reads CASSLRNGELFF. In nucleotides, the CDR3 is TGTGCCAGCAGCTTGAGGAACGGGGAGCTGTTTTTT.

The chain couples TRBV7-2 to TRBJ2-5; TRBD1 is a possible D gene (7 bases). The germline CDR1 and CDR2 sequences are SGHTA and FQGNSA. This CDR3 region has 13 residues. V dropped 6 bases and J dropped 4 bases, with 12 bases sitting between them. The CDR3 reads CASSRQGGETQYF. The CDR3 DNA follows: TGTGCCAGCAGTCGCCAGGGGGGAGAGACCCAGTACTTC.

DNA for the CDR3: TGTGCCAGCATACCTACAGGGGGTTCCTTTTCTTCCCTCCACTTT. It translates to CASIPTGGSFSSLHF. The chain has TRBV6-5 and TRBJ1-6; 8 nucleotides match TRBD1. This CDR3 spans 15 amino acids. CDR1 and CDR2 (germline): MNHEY, SVGAGI. Trimming took 7 bases from V and 14 from J; bases not matched to a gene: 16.

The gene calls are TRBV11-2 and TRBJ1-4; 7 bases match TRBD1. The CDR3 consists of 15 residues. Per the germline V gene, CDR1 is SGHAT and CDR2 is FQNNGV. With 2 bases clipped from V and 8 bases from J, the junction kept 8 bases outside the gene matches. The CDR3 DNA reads TGTGCCAGCAGCTTACACCAGGGGGATCGGGAAAAACTGTTTTTT. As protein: CASSLHQGDREKLFF.

Here the CDR3 DNA reads TGCGCCAGCAGCCCTGACAGTCATAGCAATCAGCCCCAGCATTTT. Translated: CASSPDSHSNQPQHF. V gene TRBV5-1 combines with J gene TRBJ1-5; the D gene is possibly TRBD1 (5 bases). V was trimmed by 4 bases and J by 0 bases, leaving 11 bases between them. Germline CDR1 is SGHRS and CDR2 is YFSETQ. The CDR3 consists of 15 residues.

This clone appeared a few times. In DNA form, the CDR3 reads TGCGCCAGCACCCCCGACGCCCGCTCTGGAAACACCATATATTTT. Amino acid sequence: CASTPDARSGNTIYF. V and J are TRBV10-2 and TRBJ1-3, with D uncertain. CDR3 length equals 15 residues. The germline gives CDR1 WSHSY, CDR2 SAAADI. V dropped 7 bases and J dropped 0 bases, with 13 bases sitting between them.

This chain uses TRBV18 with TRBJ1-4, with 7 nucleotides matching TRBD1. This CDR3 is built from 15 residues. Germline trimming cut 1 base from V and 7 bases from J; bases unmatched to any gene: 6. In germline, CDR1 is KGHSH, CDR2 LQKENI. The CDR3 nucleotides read TGTGCCAGCTCACCACAGGACAGGTTGCGTGAAAAACTGTTTTTT. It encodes CASSPQDRLREKLFF.

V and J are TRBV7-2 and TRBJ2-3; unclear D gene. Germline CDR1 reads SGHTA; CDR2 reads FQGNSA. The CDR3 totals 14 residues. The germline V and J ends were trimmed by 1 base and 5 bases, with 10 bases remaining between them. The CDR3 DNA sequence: TGTGCCAGCAGCTTAGACCCGGGCCAAGATACGCAGTATTTT. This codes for CASSLDPGQDTQYF.

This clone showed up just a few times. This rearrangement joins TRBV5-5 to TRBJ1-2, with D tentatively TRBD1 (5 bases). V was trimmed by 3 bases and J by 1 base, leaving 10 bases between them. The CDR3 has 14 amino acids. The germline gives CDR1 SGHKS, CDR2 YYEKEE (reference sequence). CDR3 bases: TGTGCCAGCAGCTCGGGACGGGGTAACTATGGCTACACCTTC. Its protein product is CASSSGRGNYGYTF.

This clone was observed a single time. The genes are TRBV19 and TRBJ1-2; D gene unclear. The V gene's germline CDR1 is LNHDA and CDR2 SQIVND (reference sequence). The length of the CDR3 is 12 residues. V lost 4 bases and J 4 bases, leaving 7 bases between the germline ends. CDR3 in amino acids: CASSNGLYGYTF. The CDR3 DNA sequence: TGTGCCAGTAGTAATGGGCTCTATGGCTACACCTTC.

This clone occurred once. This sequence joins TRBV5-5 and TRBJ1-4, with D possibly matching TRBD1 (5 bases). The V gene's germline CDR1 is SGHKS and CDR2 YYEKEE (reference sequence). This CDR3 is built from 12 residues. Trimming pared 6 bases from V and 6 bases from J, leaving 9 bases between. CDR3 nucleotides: TGTGCCAGCAAGGGGTGGGATGAAAAACTGTTTTTT. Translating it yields CASKGWDEKLFF.

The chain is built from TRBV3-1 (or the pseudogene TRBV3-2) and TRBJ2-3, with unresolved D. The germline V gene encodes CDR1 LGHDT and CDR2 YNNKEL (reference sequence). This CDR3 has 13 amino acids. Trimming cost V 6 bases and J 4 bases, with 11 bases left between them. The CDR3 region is CASRSIPPDTQYF. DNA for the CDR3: TGTGCCAGCAGGTCCATCCCCCCAGATACGCAGTATTTT.

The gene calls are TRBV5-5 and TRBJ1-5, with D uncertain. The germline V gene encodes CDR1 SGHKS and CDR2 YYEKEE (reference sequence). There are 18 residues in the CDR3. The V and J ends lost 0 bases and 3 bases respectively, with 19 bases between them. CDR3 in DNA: TGTGCCAGCAGCTTGGAGTCGCGGAGGGCCGGATACAATCAGCCCCAGCATTTT. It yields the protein CASSLESRRAGYNQPQHF.

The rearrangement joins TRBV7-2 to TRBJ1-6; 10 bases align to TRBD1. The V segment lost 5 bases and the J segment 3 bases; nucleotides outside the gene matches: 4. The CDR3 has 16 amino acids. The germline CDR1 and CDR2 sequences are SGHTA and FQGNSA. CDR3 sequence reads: CASSPTGGFYNSPLHF. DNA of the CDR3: TGTGCCAGCAGCCCGACAGGGGGCTTCTATAATTCACCCCTCCACTTT.

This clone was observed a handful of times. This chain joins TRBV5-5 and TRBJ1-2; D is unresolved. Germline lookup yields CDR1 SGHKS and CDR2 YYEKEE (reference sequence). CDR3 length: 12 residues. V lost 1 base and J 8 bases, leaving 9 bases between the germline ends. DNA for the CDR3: TGTGCCAGCAGCTTGACGGTAGGCGGCTACACCTTC. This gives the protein CASSLTVGGYTF.

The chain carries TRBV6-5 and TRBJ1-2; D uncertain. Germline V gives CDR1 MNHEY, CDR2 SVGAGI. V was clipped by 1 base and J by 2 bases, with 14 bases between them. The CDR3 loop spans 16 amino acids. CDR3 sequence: CASSYYAPDGNYGYTF. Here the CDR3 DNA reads TGTGCCAGCAGTTACTACGCCCCGGACGGAAACTATGGCTACACCTTC.

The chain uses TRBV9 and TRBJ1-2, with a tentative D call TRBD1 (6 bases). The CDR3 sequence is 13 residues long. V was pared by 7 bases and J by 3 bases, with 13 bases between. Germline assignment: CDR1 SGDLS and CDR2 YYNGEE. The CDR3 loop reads CASSEGVDYGYTF. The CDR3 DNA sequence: TGTGCCAGCTCCGAGGGGGTCGACTATGGCTACACCTTC. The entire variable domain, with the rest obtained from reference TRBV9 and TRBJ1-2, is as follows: DSGVTQTPKHLITATGQRVTLRCSPRSGDLSVYWYQQSLDQGLQFLIQYYNGEERAKGNILERFSAQQFPDLHSELNLSSLELGDSALYFCASSEGVDYGYTFGSGTRLTVV.

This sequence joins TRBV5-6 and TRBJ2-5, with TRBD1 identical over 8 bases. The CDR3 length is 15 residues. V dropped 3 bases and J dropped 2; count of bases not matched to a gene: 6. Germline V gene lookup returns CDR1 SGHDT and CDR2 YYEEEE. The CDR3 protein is CASSSGQGRQETQYF. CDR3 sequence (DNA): TGTGCCAGCAGCTCAGGACAGGGTCGGCAAGAGACCCAGTACTTC.